The rows below give T cell receptor beta chains drawn from one sample of a study of OX40 agonist ivuxolimab in advanced cancers. Data came from immunoSEQ multiplex PCR; TCRdb stores just in-frame clones and leaves some out. The table has 60,000 to 65,000 clones, 85% to 95% seen once. This specimen consisted of CD4+ or CD8+ T cells sorted from blood, obtained in a trial of the OX40 agonist ivuxolimab. All receptors derive from an adult with an advanced solid tumor such as melanoma, head and neck, liver or kidney cancer. Each CDR3 is given with its conserved first and last residue. A D gene is named only where the DNA matches it firmly. Only some rows state a clone size, as once, few, many or a class for expanded clones.

clone_size: NA; j_call: TRBJ2-7; d_call: NA; v_call: TRBV5-5; cdr3_nt: TGTGCCAGCAGCACTACCCAGGGATTAACCTACGAGCAGTACTTC; cdr3_aa: CASSTTQGLTYEQYF
clone_size: NA; j_call: TRBJ1-1; d_call: TRBD1; v_call: TRBV30; cdr3_nt: TGTGCCTGGAGCCCCGTGGCAGGGGGCTCAACTGAAGCTTTCTTT; cdr3_aa: CAWSPVAGGSTEAFF
clone_size: NA; j_call: TRBJ2-5; d_call: NA; v_call: TRBV19; cdr3_nt: TGTGCCAGTAGTTACCGGGCCCAATTGGGCGGAGAGACCCAGTACTTC; cdr3_aa: CASSYRAQLGGETQYF
clone_size: NA; j_call: TRBJ1-5; d_call: NA; v_call: TRBV19; cdr3_nt: TGTGCCAGTACCCCGCTTACTGGAACCGATCAGCCCCAGCATTTT; cdr3_aa: CASTPLTGTDQPQHF
clone_size: NA; j_call: TRBJ2-6; d_call: NA; v_call: TRBV28; cdr3_nt: TGTGCCAGCAGGACCCAGGGTACCGGGGCCAACGTCCTGACTTTC; cdr3_aa: CASRTQGTGANVLTF
clone_size: NA; j_call: TRBJ2-7; d_call: TRBD2; v_call: TRBV7-9; cdr3_nt: TGTGCCAGCAGTATAGCGGGAAACATGTACGAGCAGTACTTC; cdr3_aa: CASSIAGNMYEQYF
clone_size: NA; j_call: TRBJ2-7; d_call: TRBD2; v_call: TRBV6-6; cdr3_nt: TGTGCCAGCAGTCGACAGCGGGAACCTGCCTACGAGCAGTACTTC; cdr3_aa: CASSRQREPAYEQYF
clone_size: NA; j_call: TRBJ2-1; d_call: TRBD2; v_call: TRBV6-5; cdr3_nt: TGTGCCAGTTGTCGTGCGGGAGGTGCCAATGAGCAGTTCTTC; cdr3_aa: CASCRAGGANEQFF
clone_size: NA; j_call: TRBJ1-5; d_call: TRBD1; v_call: TRBV10-3; cdr3_nt: TGTGCCATCAGTATGGGACAGGGGAACTCCAATCAGCCCCAGCATTTT; cdr3_aa: CAISMGQGNSNQPQHF
clone_size: few; j_call: TRBJ1-1; d_call: TRBD1; v_call: TRBV6-1; cdr3_nt: TGTGCCAGCAGTGGGGACAGTGGGGCTTTCTTT; cdr3_aa: CASSGDSGAFF
clone_size: once; j_call: TRBJ2-3; d_call: NA; v_call: TRBV19; cdr3_nt: TGTGCCAGTAGTGCCCCACCTACGATAGATACGCAGTATTTT; cdr3_aa: CASSAPPTIDTQYF